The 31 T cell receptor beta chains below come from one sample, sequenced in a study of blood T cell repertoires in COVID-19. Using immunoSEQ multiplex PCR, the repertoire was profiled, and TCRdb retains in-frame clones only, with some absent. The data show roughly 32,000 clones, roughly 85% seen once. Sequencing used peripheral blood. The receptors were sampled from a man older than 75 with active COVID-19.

CDR3 coding DNA: TGTGCCAGCAGCTTGGGCAGGGACAGGGGTACCAGGGAGCAGTTCTTC. It yields the protein CASSLGRDRGTREQFF. This chain connects TRBV5-4 to TRBJ2-1, with 10 bases identical to TRBD1. Germline values: CDR1 SGHNT, CDR2 YYREEE (reference sequence). CDR3 size: 16 residues. V was clipped by 0 bases and J by 10 bases; unmatched bases: 10.

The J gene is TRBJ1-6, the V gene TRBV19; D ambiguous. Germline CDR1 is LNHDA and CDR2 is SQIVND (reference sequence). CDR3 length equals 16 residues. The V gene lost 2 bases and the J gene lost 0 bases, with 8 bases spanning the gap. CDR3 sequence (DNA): TGTGCCAGTAGTATATATGGGAGCTCCTATAATTCACCCCTCCACTTT. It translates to CASSIYGSSYNSPLHF.

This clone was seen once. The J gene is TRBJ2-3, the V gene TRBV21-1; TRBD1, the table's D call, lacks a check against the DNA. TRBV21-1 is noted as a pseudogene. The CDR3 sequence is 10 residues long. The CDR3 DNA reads TGTGCCAGGGCAACAGATACGCAGTATTTT. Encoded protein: CARATDTQYF.

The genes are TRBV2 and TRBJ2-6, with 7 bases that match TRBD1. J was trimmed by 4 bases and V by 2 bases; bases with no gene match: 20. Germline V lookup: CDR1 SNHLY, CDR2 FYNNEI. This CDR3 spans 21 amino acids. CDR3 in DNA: TGTGCCAGCAGTGAATCGGCGTTCCCAGGGGGTAGGTCTCGCGGGGCCAACGTCCTGACTTTC. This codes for CASSESAFPGGRSRGANVLTF.

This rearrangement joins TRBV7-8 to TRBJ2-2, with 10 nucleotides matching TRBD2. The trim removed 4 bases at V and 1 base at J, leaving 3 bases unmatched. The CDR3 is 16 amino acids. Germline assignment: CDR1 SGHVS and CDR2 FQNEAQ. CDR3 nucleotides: TGTGCCAGCAGCTCCCTAGCGGGGGTGAACACCGGGGAGCTGTTTTTT. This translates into CASSSLAGVNTGELFF.

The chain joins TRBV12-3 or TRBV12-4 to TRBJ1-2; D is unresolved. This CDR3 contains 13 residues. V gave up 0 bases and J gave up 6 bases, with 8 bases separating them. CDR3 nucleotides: TGTGCCAGCAGTTTAGCGCGGATGGATGGCTACACCTTC. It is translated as CASSLARMDGYTF.

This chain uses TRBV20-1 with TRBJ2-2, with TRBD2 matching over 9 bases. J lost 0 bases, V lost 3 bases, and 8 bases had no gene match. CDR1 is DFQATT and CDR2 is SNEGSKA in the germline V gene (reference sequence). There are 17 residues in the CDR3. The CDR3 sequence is CSASQRGALSNTGELFF. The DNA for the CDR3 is TGCAGTGCTAGTCAGCGGGGGGCCCTATCGAACACCGGGGAGCTGTTTTTT.

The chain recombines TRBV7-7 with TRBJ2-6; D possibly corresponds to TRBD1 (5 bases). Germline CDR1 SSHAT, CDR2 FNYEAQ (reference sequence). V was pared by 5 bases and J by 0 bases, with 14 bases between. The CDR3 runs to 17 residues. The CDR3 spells CASSPSSGASGANVLTF. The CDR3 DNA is TGTGCCAGCAGCCCCTCGAGTGGGGCCTCTGGGGCCAACGTCCTGACTTTC.

The CDR3: CASSELDQPQHF. The CDR3 bases are TGTGCCAGCAGCGAGTTGGATCAGCCCCAGCATTTT. This chain connects TRBV7-9 to TRBJ1-5; no firm D call. With 5 bases removed from V and 5 bases from J, the gap between germline ends came to 7 bases. From germline, CDR1 is SEHNR and CDR2 FQNEAQ (reference sequence). CDR3 length: 12 residues.

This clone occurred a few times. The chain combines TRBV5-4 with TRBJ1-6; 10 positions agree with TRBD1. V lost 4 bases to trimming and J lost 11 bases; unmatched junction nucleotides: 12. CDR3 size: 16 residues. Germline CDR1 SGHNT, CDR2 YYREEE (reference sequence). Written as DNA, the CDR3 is TGTGCCAGCAGCACGCGACCGGGACAGGGGCGGACACCCCTCCACTTT. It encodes CASSTRPGQGRTPLHF.

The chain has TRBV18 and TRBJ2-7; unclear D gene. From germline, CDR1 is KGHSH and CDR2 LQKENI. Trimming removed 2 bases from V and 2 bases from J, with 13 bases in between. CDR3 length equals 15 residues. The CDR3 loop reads CASSPTNSRAYEQYF. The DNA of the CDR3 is TGTGCCAGCTCACCAACGAACAGCCGCGCCTACGAGCAGTACTTC. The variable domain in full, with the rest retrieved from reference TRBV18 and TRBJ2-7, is NAGVMQNPRHLVRRRGQEARLRCSPMKGHSHVYWYRQLPEEGLKFMVYLQKENIIDESGMPKERFSAEFPKEGPSILRIQQVVRGDSAAYFCASSPTNSRAYEQYFGPGTRLTVT.

The CDR3 DNA is TGTGCCAGCAGCTTAACCGGGGACAGGTACAATGAGCAGTTCTTC. Translating it yields CASSLTGDRYNEQFF. The V call is TRBV7-3, the J call TRBJ2-1, with 8 bases identical to TRBD1. The germline V gene encodes CDR1 SGHTA and CDR2 FQGTGA. With 0 bases clipped from V and 4 bases from J, the junction kept 2 bases outside the gene matches. The CDR3 extends over 15 amino acids.

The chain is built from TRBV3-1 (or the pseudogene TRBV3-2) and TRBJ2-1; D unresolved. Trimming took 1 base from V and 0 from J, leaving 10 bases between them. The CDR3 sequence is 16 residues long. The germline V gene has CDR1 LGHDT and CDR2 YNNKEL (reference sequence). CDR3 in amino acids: CASSQAATSSYNEQFF. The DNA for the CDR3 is TGTGCCAGCAGCCAAGCGGCGACAAGCTCCTACAATGAGCAGTTCTTC.

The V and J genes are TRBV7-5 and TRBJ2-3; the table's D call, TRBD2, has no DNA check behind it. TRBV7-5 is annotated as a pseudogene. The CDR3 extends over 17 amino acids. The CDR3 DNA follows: TGTGTCAGAAGCCCAGTGACTAGCGTTCGAGGCCCAGATACGCAGTATTTT. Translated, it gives CVRSPVTSVRGPDTQYF.

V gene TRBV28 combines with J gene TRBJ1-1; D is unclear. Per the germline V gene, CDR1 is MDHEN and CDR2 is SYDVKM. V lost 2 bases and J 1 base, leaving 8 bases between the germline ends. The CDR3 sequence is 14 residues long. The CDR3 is CASSLDTGNTEAFF. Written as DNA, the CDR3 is TGTGCCAGCAGTTTAGACACCGGGAACACTGAAGCTTTCTTT.

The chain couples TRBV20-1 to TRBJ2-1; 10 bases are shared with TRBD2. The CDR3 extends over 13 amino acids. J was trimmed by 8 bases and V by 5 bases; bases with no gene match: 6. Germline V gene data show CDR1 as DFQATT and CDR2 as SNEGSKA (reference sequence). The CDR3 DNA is TGCAGTGCTGGTGCTAGCGGGGGCGATGAGCAGTTCTTC. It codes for CSAGASGGDEQFF.

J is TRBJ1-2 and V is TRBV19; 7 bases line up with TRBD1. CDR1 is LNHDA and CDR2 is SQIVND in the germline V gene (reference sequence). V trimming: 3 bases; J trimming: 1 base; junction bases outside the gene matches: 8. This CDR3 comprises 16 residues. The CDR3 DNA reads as TGTGCCAGTAGTATGGCAGGGGGTGAAGGTAACTATGGCTACACCTTC. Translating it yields CASSMAGGEGNYGYTF. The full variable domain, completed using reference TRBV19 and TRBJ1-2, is DGGITQSPKYLFRKEGQNVTLSCEQNLNHDAMYWYRQDPGQGLRLIYYSQIVNDFQKGDIAEGYSVSREKKESFPLTVTSAQKNPTAFYLCASSMAGGEGNYGYTFGSGTRLTVV.

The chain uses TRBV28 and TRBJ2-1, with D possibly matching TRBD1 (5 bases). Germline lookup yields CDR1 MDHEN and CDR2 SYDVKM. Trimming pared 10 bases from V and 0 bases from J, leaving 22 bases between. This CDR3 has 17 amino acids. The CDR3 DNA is TGTGCCATCAATGGTATGGGTAGGGGAAGCTCCTACAATGAGCAGTTCTTC. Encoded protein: CAINGMGRGSSYNEQFF.

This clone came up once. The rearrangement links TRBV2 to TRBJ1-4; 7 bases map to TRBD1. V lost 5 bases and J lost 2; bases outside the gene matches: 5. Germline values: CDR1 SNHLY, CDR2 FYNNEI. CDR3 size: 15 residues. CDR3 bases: TGTGCCAGCAGTCTAGGGGGCTACACTAATGAAAAACTGTTTTTT. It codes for CASSLGGYTNEKLFF.

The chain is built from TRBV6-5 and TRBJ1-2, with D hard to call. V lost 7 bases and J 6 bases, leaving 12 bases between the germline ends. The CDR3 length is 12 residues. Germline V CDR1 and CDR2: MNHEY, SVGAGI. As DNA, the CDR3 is TGTGCCAGCAATGGGTTGAGCGATGGCTACACCTTC. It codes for CASNGLSDGYTF.

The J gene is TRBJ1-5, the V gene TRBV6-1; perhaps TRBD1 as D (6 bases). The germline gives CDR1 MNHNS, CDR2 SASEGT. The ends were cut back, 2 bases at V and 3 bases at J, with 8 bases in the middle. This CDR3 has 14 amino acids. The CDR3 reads CASSESGVNQPQHF. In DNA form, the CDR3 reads TGTGCCAGCAGTGAATCAGGGGTCAATCAGCCCCAGCATTTT.

The CDR3, as DNA: TGTGCCATCAGGGAGGGGCTAGCTAGGGAGACCCAGTACTTC. This gives the protein CAIREGLARETQYF. The rearrangement uses TRBV10-3 and TRBJ2-5, with D possibly being TRBD2 (6 bases). The CDR3 is 14 residues long. The germline CDR1 and CDR2 sequences are ENHRY and SYGVKD. The V end lost 6 bases, the J end lost 5 bases, and 16 bases lay between the germline ends.

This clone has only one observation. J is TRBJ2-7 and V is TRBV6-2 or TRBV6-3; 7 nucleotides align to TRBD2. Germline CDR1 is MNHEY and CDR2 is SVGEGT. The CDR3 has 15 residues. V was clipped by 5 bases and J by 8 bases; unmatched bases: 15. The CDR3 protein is CASSGGVGTSRKQYF. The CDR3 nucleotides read TGTGCCAGCAGTGGGGGGGTTGGGACCTCAAGGAAGCAGTACTTC.

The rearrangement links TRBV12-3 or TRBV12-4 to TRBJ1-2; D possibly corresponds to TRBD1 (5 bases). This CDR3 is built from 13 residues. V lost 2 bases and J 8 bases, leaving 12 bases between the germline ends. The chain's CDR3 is CASSLSQGGGYTF. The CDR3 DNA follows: TGTGCCAGCAGTTTAAGTCAGGGAGGAGGCTACACCTTC.

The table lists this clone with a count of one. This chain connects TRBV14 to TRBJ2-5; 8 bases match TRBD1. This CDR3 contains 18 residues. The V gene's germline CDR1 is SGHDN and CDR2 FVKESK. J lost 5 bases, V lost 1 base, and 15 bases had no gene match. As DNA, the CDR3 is TGTGCCAGCAGCCAAGTAGGGAAAGGACAGGGTATTTTGGAGACCCAGTACTTC. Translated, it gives CASSQVGKGQGILETQYF.

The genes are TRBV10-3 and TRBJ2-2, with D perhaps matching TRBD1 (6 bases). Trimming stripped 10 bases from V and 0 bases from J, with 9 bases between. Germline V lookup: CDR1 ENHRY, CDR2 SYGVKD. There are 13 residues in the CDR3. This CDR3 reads CARGDTNTGELFF. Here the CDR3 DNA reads TGTGCCAGAGGGGACACGAACACCGGGGAGCTGTTTTTT.

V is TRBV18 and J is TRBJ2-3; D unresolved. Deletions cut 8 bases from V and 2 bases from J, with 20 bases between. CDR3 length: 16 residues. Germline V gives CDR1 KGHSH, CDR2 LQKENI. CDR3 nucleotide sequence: TGTGCCAGCCAGCTAGAGTGGGTGCCCCCCACAGATACGCAGTATTTT. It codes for CASQLEWVPPTDTQYF.

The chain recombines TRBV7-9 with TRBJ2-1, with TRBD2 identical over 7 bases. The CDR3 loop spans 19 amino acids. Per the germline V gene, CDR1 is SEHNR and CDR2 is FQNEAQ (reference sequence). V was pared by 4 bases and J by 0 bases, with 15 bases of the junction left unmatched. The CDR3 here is CASSSDLGGGDPSYNEQFF. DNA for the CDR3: TGTGCCAGCAGCTCCGATCTGGGGGGGGGTGACCCCTCCTACAATGAGCAGTTCTTC.

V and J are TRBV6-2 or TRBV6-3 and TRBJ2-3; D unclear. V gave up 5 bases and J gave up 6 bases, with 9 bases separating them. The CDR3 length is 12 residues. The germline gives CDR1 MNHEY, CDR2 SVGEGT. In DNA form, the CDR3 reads TGTGCCAGCAGTCGAGACTCCGATACGCAGTATTTT. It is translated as CASSRDSDTQYF.

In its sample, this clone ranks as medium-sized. The CDR3 is CASSATHANTEAFF. The CDR3 region has the DNA TGTGCCAGTAGTGCCACACACGCGAACACTGAAGCTTTCTTT. This chain connects TRBV19 to TRBJ1-1; D is unclear. Between the trimmed V and J ends, which lost 5 bases and 1 base, there was a span of 11 bases. The germline CDR1 and CDR2 sequences are LNHDA and SQIVND (reference sequence). This CDR3 contains 14 residues. Based on the CDR3 plus reference TRBV19 and TRBJ1-1, the full variable domain is DGGITQSPKYLFRKEGQNVTLSCEQNLNHDAMYWYRQDPGQGLRLIYYSQIVNDFQKGDIAEGYSVSREKKESFPLTVTSAQKNPTAFYLCASSATHANTEAFFGQGTRLTVV.

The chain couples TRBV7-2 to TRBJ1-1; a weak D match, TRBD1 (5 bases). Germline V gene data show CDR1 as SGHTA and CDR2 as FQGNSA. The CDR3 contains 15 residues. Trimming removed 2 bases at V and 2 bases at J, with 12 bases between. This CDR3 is CASSLLGQGNTEAFF. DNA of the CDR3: TGTGCCAGCAGCTTATTGGGCCAGGGAAACACTGAAGCTTTCTTT.